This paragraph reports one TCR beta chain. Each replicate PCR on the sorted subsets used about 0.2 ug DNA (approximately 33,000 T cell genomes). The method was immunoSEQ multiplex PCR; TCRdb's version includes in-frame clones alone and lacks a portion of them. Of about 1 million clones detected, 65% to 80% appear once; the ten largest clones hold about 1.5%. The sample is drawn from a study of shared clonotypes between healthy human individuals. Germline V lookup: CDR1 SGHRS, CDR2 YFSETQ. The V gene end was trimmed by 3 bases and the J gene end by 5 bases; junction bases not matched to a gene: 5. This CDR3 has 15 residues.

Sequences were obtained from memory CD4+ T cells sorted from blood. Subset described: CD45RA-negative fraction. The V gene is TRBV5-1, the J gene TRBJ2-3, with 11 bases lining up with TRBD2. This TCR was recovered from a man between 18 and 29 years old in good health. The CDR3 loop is CASSSLAGVKDTQYF. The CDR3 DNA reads TGCGCCAGCAGCTCACTAGCGGGAGTCAAAGATACGCAGTATTTT.